This TCR beta chain was captured in a study of blood T cell repertoires in COVID-19. Study overall: In each case, the material was cDNA or gDNA derived from T cells, B-cell-depleted T cells, or PBMCs.

Seattle patients were enrolled during active infection and followed longitudinally. In the study's own analysis: Nucleated cell counts were estimated from reference gene primer amplification. TCRdb's copy holds only in-frame clones and misses some; the assay was immunoSEQ multiplex PCR. The V and J calls and the clone size are those of that table, but D and trimming were determined from the DNA. The sample has roughly 70,000 clones; approximately 80% are singletons. This clone showed up just a few times. The sequence came from a man between 65 and 85 years old with COVID-19, enrolled during active disease. The sequenced sample was peripheral blood.

CDR3 sequence reads: CASSLEAGGQPQHF. Here the CDR3 DNA reads TGTGCCAGCAGCTTAGAGGCGGGTGGCCAGCCCCAGCATTTT. The V and J genes are TRBV7-8 and TRBJ1-5; no reliable D call. CDR3 length: 14 residues. CDR1 and CDR2 from the germline V gene are SGHVS and FQNEAQ. V lost 1 base to trimming and J lost 7 bases, with 11 bases between them. Variable domain in full (rest from reference TRBV7-8 and TRBJ1-5): GAGVSQSPRYKVAKRGQDVALRCDPISGHVSLFWYQQALGQGPEFLTYFQNEAQLDKSGLPSDRFFAERPEGSVSTLKIQRTQQEDSAVYLCASSLEAGGQPQHFGDGTRLSIL.